This T cell receptor beta chain was sequenced during a study of CXCR3-negative and CXCR3-positive naive CD8 T cells. With respect to this clonotype: Its antigen is not identified.

Study findings and constraints: In both naive subsets diversity was comparably high, whereas memory CD8+ cells showed much lower diversity.

The CDR3 consists of 14 residues. Looked up from germline, CDR1 is SGHTA and CDR2 is FQGTGA. Every CD8+ T cell subset underwent triplicate sorting at 300,000 cells apiece. The authors prepared UMI-labeled TRB cDNA libraries by 5' RACE. From the 5' RACE reads, TCRdb lists one entry per CDR3 protein and no DNA. The specimen's table records 20,000 to 25,000 distinct CDR3 sequences. Sequencing was done on a sample of memory CD8+ T cells from blood. This sequence joins TRBV7-3 and TRBJ2-7; checking the TCRdb D call of TRBD1 is not possible without DNA. The sequence derives from a human donor in good health. Some clones in this sample may be carry-over from other donors' samples. Here the CDR3 reads CASSQSGTAYEQYF.